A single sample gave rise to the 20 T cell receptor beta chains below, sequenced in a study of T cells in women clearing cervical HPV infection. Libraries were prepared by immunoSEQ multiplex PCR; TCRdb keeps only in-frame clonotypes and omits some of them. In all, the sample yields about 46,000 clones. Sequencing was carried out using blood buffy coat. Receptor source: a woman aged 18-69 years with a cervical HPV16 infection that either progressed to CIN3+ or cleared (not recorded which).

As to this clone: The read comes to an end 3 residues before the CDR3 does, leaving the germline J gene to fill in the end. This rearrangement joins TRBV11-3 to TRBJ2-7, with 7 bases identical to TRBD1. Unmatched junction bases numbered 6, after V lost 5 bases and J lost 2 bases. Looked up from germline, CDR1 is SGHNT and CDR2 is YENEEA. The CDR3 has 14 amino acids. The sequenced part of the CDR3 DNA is TGTGCCAGCAGCACCCACGACAGGGCCTACGAG. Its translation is CASSTHDRAYE. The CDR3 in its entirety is CASSTHDRAYEQYF.

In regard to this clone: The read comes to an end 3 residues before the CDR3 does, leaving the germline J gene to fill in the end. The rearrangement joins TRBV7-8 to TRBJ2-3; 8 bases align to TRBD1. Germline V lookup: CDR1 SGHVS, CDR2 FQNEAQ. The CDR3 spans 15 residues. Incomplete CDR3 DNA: TGTGCCAGCAGCCTTCCCGGGACAGGTCGAGAGACG. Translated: CASSLPGTGRET. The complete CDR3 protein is CASSLPGTGRETQYF.

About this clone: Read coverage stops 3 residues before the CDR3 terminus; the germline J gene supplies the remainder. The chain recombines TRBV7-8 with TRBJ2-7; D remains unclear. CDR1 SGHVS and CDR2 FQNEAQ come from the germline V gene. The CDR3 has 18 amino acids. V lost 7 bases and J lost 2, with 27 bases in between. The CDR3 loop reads CASTSFAATEAPTYEQYF. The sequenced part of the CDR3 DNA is TGTGCCAGCACCTCGTTCGCAGCTACAGAAGCCCCAACCTACGAG.

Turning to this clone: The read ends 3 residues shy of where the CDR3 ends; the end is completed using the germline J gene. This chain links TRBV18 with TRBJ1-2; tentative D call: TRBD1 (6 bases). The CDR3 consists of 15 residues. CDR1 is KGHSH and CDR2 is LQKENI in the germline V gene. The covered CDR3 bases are TGTGCCAGCTCACCCTTGGTGGGGGCGGACAATGAC. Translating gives CASSPLVGADND. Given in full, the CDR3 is CASSPLVGADNDYTF.

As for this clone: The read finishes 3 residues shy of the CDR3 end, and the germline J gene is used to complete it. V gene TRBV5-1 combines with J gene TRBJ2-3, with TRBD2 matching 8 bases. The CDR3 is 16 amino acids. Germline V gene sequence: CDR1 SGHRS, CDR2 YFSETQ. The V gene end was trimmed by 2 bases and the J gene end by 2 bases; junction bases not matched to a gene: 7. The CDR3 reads CASSFHRGGSTDTQYF. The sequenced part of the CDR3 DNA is TGCGCCAGCAGCTTCCACCGCGGGGGGTCCACAGATACG.

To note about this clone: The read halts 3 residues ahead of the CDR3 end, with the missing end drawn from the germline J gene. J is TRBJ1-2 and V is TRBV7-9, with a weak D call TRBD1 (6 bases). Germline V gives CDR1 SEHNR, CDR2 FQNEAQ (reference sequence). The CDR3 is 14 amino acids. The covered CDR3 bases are TGTGCCAGCAGCTCGCGTAACCAAACAGGGTTA. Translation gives CASSSRNQTGL. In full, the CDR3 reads CASSSRNQTGLYTF.

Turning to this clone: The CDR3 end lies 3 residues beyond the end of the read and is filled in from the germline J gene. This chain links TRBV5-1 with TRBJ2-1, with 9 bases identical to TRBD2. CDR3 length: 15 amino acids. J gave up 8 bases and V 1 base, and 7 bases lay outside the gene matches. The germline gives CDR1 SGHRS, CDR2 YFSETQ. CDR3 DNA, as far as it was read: TGCGCCAGCAGCTTGATTGGCGGGGGGGGAGATGAG. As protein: CASSLIGGGGDE. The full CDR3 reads CASSLIGGGGDEQFF.

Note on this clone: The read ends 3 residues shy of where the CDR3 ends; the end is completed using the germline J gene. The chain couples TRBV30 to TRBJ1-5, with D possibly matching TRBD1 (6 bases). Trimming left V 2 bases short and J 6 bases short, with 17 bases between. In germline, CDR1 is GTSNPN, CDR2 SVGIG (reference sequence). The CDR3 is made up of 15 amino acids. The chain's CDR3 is CAWSQGRGSGQPQHF. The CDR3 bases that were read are TGTGCCTGGAGTCAAGGCAGGGGTAGTGGTCAGCCC. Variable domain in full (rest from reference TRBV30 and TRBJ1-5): SQTIHQWPATLVQPVGSPLSLECTVEGTSNPNLYWYRQAAGRGLQLLFYSVGIGQISSEVPQNLSASRPQDRQFILSSKKLLLSDSGFYLCAWSQGRGSGQPQHFGDGTRLSIL.

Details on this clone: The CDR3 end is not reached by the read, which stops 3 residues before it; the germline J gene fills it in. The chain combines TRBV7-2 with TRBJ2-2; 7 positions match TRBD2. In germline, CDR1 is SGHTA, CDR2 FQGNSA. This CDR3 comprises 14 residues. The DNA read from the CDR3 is TGTGCCAGCAGCTTAAGAGGACTAGGAGAAAAG. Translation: CASSLRGLGEK. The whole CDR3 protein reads CASSLRGLGEKLFF.

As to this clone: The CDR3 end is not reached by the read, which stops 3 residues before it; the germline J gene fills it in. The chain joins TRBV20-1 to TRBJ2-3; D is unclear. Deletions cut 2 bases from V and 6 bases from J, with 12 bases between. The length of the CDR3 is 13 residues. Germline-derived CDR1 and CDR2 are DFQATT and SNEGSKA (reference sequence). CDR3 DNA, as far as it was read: TGCAGTGCTAGACTAGGCCCCGGGGATACG. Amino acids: CSARLGPGDT. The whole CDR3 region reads CSARLGPGDTQYF.

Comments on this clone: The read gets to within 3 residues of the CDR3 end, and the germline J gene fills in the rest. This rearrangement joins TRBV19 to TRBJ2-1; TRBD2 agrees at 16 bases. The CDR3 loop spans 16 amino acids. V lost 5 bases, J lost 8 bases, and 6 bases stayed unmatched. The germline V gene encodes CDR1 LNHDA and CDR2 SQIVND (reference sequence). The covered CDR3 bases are TGTGCCAGTAGTGGGACTAGCGGGAGGGCCAGGGATGAG. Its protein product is CASSGTSGRARDE. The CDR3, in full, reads CASSGTSGRARDEQFF.

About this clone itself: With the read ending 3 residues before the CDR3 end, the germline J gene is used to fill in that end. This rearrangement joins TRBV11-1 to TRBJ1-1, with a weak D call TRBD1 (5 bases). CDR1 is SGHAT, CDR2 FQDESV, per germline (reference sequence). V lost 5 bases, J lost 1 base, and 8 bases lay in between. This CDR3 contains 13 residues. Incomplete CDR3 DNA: TGTGCCAGCAGCCCAAGGGGGAACACTGAA. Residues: CASSPRGNTE. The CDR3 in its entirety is CASSPRGNTEAFF.

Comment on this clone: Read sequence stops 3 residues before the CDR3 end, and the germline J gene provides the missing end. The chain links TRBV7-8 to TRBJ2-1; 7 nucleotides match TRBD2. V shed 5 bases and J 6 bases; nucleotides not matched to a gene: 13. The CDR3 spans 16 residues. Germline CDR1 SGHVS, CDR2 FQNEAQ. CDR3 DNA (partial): TGTGCCAGCAGCGTAGTGTCTAGCGGTCCCGGCAATGAG. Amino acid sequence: CASSVVSSGPGNE. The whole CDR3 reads CASSVVSSGPGNEQFF.

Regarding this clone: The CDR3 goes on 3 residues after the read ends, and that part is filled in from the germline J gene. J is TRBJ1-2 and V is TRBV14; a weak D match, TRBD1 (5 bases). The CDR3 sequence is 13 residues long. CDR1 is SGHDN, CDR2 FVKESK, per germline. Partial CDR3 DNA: TGTGCCAGCAGTCCTCAGGGATTATACGGC. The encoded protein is CASSPQGLYG. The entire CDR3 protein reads CASSPQGLYGYTF.

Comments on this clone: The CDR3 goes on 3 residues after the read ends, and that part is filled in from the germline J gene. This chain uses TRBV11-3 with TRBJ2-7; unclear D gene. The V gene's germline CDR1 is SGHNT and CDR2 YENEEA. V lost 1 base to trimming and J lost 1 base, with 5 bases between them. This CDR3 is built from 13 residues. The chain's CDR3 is CASSLAYSYEQYF. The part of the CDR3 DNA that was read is TGTGCCAGCAGCTTAGCCTATTCCTACGAG.

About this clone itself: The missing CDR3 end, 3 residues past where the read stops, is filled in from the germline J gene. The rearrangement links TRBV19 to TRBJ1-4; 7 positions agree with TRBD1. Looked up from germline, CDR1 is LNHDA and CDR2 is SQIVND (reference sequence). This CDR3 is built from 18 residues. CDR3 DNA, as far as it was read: TGTGCCAGTACCATGAGGACAGGCAAATACTCTGGGGCCAACGTA. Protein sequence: CASTMRTGKYSGANV. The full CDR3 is CASTMRTGKYSGANVLFF.

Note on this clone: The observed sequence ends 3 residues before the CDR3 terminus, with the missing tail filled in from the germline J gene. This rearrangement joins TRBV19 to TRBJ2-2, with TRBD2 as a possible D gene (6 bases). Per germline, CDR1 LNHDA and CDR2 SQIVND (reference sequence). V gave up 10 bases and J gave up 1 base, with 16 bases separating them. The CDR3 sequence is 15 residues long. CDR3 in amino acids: CATLGWGLNTGELFF. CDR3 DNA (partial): TGTGCCACCCTAGGCTGGGGACTGAACACCGGGGAG. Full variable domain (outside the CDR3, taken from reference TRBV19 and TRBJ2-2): DGGITQSPKYLFRKEGQNVTLSCEQNLNHDAMYWYRQDPGQGLRLIYYSQIVNDFQKGDIAEGYSVSREKKESFPLTVTSAQKNPTAFYLCATLGWGLNTGELFFGEGSRLTVL.

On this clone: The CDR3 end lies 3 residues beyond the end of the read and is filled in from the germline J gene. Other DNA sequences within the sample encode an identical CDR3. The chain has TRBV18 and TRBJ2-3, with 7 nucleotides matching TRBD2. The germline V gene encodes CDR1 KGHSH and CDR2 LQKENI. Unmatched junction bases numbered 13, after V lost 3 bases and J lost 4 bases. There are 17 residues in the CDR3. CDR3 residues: CASSPPRAGVRADTQYF. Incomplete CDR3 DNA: TGTGCCAGCTCACCCCCCCGGGCGGGAGTGAGGGCAGATACG.

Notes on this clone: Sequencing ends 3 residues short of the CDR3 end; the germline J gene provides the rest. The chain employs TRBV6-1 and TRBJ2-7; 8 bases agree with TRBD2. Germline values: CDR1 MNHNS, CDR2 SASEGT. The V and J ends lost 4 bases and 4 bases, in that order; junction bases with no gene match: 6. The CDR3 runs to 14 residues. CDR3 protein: CASSVGTSYYEQYF. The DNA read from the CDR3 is TGTGCCAGCAGTGTTGGGACTAGTTATTACGAG.

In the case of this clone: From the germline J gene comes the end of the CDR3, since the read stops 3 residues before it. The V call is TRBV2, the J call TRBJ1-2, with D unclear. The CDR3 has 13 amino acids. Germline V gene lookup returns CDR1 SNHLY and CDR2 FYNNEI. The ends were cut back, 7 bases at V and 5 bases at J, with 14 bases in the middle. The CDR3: CASTAQEHYGYTF. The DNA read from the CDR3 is TGTGCCAGCACGGCCCAGGAGCATTATGGC.